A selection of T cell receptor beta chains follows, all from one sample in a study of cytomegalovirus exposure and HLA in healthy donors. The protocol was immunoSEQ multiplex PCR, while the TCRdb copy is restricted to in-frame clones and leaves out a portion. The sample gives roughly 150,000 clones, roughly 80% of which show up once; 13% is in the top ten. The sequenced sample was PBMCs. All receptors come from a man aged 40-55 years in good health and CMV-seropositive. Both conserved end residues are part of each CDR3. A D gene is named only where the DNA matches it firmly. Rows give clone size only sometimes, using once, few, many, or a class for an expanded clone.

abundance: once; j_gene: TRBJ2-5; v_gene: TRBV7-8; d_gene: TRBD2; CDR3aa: CASSPGEGIKETQYF; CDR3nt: TGTGCCAGCAGCCCCGGGGAGGGAATTAAAGAGACCCAGTACTTC
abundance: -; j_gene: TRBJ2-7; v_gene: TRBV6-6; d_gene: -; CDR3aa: CASSPEGYEQYF; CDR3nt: TGTGCCAGCTCTCCGGAGGGGTACGAGCAGTACTTC
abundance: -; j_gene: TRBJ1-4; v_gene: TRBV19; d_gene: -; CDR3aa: CASSWGGFGNEKLFF; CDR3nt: TGTGCCAGTAGTTGGGGGGGCTTCGGTAATGAAAAACTGTTTTTT
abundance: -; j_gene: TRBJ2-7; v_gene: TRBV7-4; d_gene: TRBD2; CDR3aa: CASSTRRLAIFLYEQYF; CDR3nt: TGTGCCAGCAGTACCCGGAGACTAGCGATTTTCTTGTACGAGCAGTACTTC
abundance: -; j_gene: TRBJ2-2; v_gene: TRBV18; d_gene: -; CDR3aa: CASSPRSVANTGELFF; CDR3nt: TGTGCCAGCTCACCACGTTCGGTAGCGAACACCGGGGAGCTGTTTTTT
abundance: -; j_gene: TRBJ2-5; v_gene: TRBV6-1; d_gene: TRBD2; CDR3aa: CASSEVGGRETQYF; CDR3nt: TGTGCCAGCAGTGAAGTGGGGGGGAGAGAGACCCAGTACTTC
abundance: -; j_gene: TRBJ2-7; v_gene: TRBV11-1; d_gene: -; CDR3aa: CASSQDSYYEQYF; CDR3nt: TGTGCCAGCAGCCAAGACAGTTACTACGAGCAGTACTTC
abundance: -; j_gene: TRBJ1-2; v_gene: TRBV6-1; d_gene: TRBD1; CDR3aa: CASSEGTGTNYGYTF; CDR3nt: TGTGCCAGCAGTGAAGGGACAGGGACTAACTATGGCTACACCTTC
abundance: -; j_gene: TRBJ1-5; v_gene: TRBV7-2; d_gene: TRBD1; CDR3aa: CASSWTGSGAGQPQHF; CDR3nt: TGTGCCAGCAGCTGGACAGGGTCGGGGGCAGGTCAGCCCCAGCATTTT
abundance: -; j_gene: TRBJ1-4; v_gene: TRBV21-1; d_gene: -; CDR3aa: CASSNLTWEKLFF; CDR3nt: TGTGCCAGCAGCAACTTAACATGGGAAAAACTGTTTTTT
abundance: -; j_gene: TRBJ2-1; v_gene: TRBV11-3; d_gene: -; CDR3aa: CASSLGNSYNEQFF; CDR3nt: TGTGCCAGCAGCTTAGGTAATTCCTACAATGAGCAGTTCTTC
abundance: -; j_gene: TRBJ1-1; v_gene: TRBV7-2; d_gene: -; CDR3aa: CASSLDRNTEAFF; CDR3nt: TGTGCCAGCAGCTTAGACAGGAACACTGAAGCTTTCTTT
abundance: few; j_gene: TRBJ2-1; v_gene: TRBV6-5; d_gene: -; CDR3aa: CASREPGDGNEQFF; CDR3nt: TGTGCCAGCAGGGAACCGGGAGATGGCAATGAGCAGTTCTTC
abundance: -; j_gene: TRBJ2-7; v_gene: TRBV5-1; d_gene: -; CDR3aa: CASSPTGKRYEQYF; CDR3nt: TGCGCCAGCAGCCCGACAGGTAAAAGATACGAGCAGTACTTC
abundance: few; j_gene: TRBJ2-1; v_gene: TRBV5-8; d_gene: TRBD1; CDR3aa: CASSFRQGSYNEQFF; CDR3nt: TGTGCCAGCAGCTTTCGACAGGGTTCCTACAATGAGCAGTTCTTC
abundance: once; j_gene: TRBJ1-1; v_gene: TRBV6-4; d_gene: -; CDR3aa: CASSGGNTEAFF; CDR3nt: TGTGCCAGCAGCGGGGGGAACACTGAAGCTTTCTTT
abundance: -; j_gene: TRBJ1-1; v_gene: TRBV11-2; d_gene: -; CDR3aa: CASTSYSTEAFF; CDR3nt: TGTGCCAGCACCTCTTACTCCACTGAAGCTTTCTTT
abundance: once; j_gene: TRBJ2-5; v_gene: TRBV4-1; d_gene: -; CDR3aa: CASSQLGLDQETQYF; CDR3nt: TGCGCCAGCAGCCAGCTGGGACTGGATCAAGAGACCCAGTACTTC
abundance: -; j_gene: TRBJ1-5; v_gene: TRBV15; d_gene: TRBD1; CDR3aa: CATSRDFMGTGGSGQPQHF; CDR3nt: TGTGCCACCAGCAGAGATTTTATGGGGACAGGGGGCTCGGGACAGCCCCAGCATTTT
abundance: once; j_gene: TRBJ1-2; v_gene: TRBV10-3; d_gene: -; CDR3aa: CATRIDRTVNGYTF; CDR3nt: TGTGCCACCCGCATAGACAGGACAGTTAATGGCTACACCTTC
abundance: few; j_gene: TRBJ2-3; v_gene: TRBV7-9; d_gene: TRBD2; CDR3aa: CASSSPPGLAADTQYF; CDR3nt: TGTGCCAGCAGCTCCCCGCCGGGACTAGCCGCAGATACGCAGTATTTT
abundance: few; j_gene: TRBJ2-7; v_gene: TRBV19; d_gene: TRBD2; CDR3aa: CASSIGTSGSYEQYF; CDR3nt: TGTGCCAGTAGTATAGGGACTAGTGGTTCCTACGAGCAGTACTTC
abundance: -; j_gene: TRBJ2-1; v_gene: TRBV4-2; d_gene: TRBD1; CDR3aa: CASSQDRTGLAYNEQFF; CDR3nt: TGTGCCAGCAGCCAAGATCGGACAGGGCTGGCCTACAATGAGCAGTTCTTC
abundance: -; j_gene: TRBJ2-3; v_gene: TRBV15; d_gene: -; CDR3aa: CATSRDPARTQYF; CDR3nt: TGTGCCACCAGCAGAGATCCGGCTAGAACGCAGTATTTT
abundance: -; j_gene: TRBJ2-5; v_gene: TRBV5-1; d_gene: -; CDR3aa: CASSEERDQETQYF; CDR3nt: TGCGCCAGCAGCGAGGAGCGAGACCAAGAGACCCAGTACTTC
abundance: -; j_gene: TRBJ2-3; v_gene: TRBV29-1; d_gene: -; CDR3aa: CSAAGGRDTQYF; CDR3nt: TGCAGCGCTGCAGGAGGGAGGGATACGCAGTATTTT
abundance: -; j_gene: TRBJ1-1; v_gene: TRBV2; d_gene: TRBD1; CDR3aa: CASSIQGMNTEAFF; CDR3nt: TGTGCCAGCAGTATACAGGGGATGAACACTGAAGCTTTCTTT
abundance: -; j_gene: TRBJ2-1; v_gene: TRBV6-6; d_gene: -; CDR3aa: CASSPGLPGNEQFF; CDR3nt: TGTGCCAGCAGCCCGGGACTCCCCGGTAATGAGCAGTTCTTC
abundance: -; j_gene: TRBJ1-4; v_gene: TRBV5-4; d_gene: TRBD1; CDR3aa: CASRPGQGDEKLFF; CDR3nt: TGTGCCAGCCGCCCGGGACAGGGGGATGAAAAACTGTTTTTT
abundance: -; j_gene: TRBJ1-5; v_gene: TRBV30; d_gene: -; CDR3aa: CAWSGQGWYQPQHF; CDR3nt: TGTGCCTGGAGTGGGCAGGGTTGGTATCAGCCCCAGCATTTT
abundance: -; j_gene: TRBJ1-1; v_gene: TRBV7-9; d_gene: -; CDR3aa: CSSSPSGGARNTEAFF; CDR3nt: TGTTCCAGCAGTCCAAGCGGAGGCGCCCGGAACACTGAAGCTTTCTTT
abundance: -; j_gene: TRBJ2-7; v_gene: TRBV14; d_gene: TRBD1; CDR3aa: CASSLTGTGGGGQYF; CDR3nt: TGTGCCAGCAGCCTGACCGGGACAGGGGGCGGAGGGCAGTACTTC
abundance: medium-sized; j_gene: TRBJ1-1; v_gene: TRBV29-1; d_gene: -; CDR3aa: CSVDPGSAEAFF; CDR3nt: TGCAGCGTTGATCCAGGGTCCGCTGAAGCTTTCTTT
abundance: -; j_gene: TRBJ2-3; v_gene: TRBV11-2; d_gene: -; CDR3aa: CASHRGGSTDTQYF; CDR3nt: TGTGCCAGCCATAGGGGGGGCTCCACAGATACGCAGTATTTT
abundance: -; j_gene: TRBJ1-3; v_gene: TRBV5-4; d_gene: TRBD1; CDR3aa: CATGQGFLENTIYF; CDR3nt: TGTGCCACGGGACAGGGTTTTTTAGAAAACACCATATATTTT
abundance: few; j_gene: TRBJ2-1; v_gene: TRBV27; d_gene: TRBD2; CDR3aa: CASSSPRLAGLNEQFF; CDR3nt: TGTGCCAGCAGTTCCCCACGACTAGCGGGACTCAATGAGCAGTTCTTC
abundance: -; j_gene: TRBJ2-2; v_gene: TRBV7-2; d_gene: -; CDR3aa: CASRPPRGYGELFF; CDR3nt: TGTGCCAGCAGACCCCCCAGGGGCTACGGGGAGCTGTTTTTT
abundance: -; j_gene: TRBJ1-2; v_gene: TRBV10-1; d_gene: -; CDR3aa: CASSEGVPTGPNYGYTF; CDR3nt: TGCGCCAGCAGTGAGGGGGTCCCCACAGGGCCTAACTATGGCTACACCTTC
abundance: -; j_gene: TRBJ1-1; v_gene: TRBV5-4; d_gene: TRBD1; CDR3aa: CASSPDRVNTEAFF; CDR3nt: TGTGCCAGCAGCCCGGACAGGGTGAACACTGAAGCTTTCTTT
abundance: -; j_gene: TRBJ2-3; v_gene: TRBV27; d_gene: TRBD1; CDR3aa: CASSFQTGVADTQYF; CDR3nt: TGTGCCAGCAGTTTCCAGACAGGGGTCGCAGATACGCAGTATTTT
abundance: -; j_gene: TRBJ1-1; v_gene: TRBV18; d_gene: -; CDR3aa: CASSREENTEAFF; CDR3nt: TGTGCCAGCTCACGAGAGGAGAACACTGAAGCTTTCTTT